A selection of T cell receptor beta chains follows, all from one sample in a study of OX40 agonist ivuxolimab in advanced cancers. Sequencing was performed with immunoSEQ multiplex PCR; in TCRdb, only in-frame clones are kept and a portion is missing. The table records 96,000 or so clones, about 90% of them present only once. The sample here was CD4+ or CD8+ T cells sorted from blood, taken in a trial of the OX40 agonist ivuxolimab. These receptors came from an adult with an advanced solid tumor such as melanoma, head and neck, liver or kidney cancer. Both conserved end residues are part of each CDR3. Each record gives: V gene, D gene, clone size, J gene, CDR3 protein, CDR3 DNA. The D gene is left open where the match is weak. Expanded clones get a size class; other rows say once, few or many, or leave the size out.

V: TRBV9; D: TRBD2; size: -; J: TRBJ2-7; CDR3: CASSATSGMYEQYF; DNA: TGTGCCAGCAGCGCTACTAGCGGGATGTACGAGCAGTACTTC
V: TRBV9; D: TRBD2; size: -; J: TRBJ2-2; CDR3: CASSVGAGGRITGELFF; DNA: TGTGCCAGCAGCGTAGGGGCGGGAGGACGTATCACCGGGGAGCTGTTTTTT
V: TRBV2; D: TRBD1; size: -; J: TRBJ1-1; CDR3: CASRRDRDTEAFF; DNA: TGTGCCAGCAGAAGGGACAGGGACACTGAAGCTTTCTTT
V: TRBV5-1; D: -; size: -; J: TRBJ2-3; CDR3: CASSLSDRDTQYF; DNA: TGCGCCAGCAGCCTGTCGGATAGAGATACGCAGTATTTT
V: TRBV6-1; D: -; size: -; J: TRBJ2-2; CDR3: CASTSSLHTGELFF; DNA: TGTGCCAGCACGAGTAGCCTGCACACCGGGGAGCTGTTTTTT
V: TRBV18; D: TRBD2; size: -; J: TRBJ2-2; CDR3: CASSPLLAGVNTGELFF; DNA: TGTGCCAGCTCACCACTCCTAGCGGGAGTTAATACCGGGGAGCTGTTTTTT
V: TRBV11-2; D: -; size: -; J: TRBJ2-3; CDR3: CASSVMTGADTQYF; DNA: TGTGCCAGCAGCGTGATGACAGGAGCAGATACGCAGTATTTT
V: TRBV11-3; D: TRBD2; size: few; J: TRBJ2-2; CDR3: CASSFGAGGPVGELFF; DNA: TGTGCCAGCAGCTTCGGGGCGGGAGGGCCAGTCGGGGAGCTGTTTTTT
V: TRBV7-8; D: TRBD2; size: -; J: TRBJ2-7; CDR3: CASSLFAGGTYEQYF; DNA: TGTGCCAGCAGCTTATTTGCGGGGGGGACCTACGAGCAGTACTTC
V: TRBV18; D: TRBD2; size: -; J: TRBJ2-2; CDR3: CASSPGTRRSTGELFF; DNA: TGTGCCAGCTCACCAGGGACTAGGCGGAGCACCGGGGAGCTGTTTTTT
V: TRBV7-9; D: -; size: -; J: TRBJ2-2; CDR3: CASSLASRTGELFF; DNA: TGTGCCAGCAGCTTAGCGTCTCGAACCGGGGAGCTGTTTTTT
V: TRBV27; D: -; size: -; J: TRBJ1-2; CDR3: CASSPLGANYGYTF; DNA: TGTGCCAGCAGTCCCCTTGGCGCTAACTATGGCTACACCTTC
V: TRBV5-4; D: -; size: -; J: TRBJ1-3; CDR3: CASSLPTDPSGNTIYF; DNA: TGTGCCAGCAGCCTCCCGACAGATCCCTCTGGAAACACCATATATTTT
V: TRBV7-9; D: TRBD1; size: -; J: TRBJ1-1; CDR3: CASSFGRGFGEGTEAFF; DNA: TGTGCCAGCAGCTTCGGCAGGGGGTTTGGTGAAGGGACTGAAGCTTTCTTT
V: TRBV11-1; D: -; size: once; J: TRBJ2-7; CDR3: CASSPRFSYEQYF; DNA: TGTGCCAGCAGCCCGAGGTTTTCCTACGAGCAGTACTTC
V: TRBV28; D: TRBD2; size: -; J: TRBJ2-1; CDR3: CASSAPSGSSYNEQFF; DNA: TGTGCCAGCAGTGCACCTAGCGGGAGTTCCTACAATGAGCAGTTCTTC
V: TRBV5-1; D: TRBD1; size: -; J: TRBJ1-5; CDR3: CASSLGAGGQPQHF; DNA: TGCGCCAGCAGCTTGGGGGCAGGGGGTCAGCCCCAGCATTTT
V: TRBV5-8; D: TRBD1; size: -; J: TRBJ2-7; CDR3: CASNPGQILSYEQYF; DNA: TGTGCCAGTAATCCGGGACAGATCCTCTCCTACGAGCAGTACTTC
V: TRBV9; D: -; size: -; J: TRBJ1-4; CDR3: CASSAPLGTTNEKLFF; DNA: TGTGCCAGCAGCGCCCCTTTAGGGACAACTAATGAAAAACTGTTTTTT
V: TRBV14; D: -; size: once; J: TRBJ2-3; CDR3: CASSQKGTQYF; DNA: TGTGCCAGCAGCCAAAAGGGGACGCAGTATTTT
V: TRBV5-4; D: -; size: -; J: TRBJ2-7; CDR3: CASSLNWAGYEQYF; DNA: TGTGCCAGCAGCTTGAATTGGGCGGGCTACGAGCAGTACTTC
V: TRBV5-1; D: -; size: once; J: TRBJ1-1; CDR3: CASASQFGNTEAFF; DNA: TGCGCCAGCGCAAGTCAGTTCGGGAACACTGAAGCTTTCTTT
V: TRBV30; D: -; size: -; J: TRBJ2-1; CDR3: CAWSVMGYEQFF; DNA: TGTGCCTGGAGTGTAATGGGCTATGAGCAGTTCTTC
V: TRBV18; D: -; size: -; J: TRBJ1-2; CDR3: CASSSSVTDGYTF; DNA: TGTGCCAGCTCGAGTTCCGTTACTGATGGCTACACCTTC
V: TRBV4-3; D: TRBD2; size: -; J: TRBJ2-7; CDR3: CASSQEATSGRAGGAYEQYF; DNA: TGCGCCAGCAGCCAAGAAGCAACTAGCGGGAGGGCCGGGGGGGCCTACGAGCAGTACTTC
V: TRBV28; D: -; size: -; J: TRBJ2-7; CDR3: CASTHRRRWSGEQYF; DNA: TGTGCCAGCACGCACCGCAGGCGTTGGTCGGGAGAGCAGTACTTC
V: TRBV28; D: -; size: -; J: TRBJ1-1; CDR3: CASSLYGTPSNTEAFF; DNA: TGTGCCAGCAGTTTATACGGGACTCCCTCGAACACTGAAGCTTTCTTT
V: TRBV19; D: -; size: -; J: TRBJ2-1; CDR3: CASSRQGPSNEQFF; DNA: TGTGCCAGTAGTCGGCAGGGGCCTAGCAATGAGCAGTTCTTC
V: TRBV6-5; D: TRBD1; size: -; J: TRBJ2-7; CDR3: CASGRDRTYEQYF; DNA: TGTGCCAGCGGAAGGGACAGAACCTACGAGCAGTACTTC
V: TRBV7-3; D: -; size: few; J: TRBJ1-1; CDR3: CASSPTGNTEAFF; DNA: TGTGCCAGCAGCCCCACAGGGAACACTGAAGCTTTCTTT
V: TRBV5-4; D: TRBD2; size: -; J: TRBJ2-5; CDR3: CASSLGTSGSGEETQYF; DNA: TGTGCCAGCAGCCTCGGGACTAGCGGGAGTGGGGAAGAGACCCAGTACTTC
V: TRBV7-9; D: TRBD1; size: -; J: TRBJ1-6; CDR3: CASRGTGMDSPLHF; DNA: TGTGCCAGCAGGGGGACAGGGATGGATTCACCCCTCCACTTT
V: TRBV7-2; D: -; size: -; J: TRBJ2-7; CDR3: CASSVRRVSYEQYF; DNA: TGTGCCAGCAGCGTCAGGAGGGTTTCCTACGAGCAGTACTTC
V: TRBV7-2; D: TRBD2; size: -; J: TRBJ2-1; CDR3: CASSLLSGRGNEQFF; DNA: TGTGCCAGCAGCTTGCTTAGCGGGAGGGGGAATGAGCAGTTCTTC
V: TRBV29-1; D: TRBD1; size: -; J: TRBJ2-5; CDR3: CSVSQGQQETQYF; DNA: TGCAGCGTTTCACAGGGGCAGCAAGAGACCCAGTACTTC
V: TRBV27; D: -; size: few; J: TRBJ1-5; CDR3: CASRAGNQPQHF; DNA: TGTGCCAGCAGGGCAGGGAATCAGCCCCAGCATTTT
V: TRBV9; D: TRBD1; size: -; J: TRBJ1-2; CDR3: CASSPRTGGGYTF; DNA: TGTGCCAGCAGCCCCAGGACAGGGGGGGGCTACACCTTC
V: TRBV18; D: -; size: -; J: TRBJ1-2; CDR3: CASSPLGGSTNYGYTF; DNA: TGTGCCAGCTCACCCCTGGGGGGGAGCACTAACTATGGCTACACCTTC
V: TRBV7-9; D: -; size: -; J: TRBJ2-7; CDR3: CASSLEFWSYEQYF; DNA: TGTGCCAGCAGCTTAGAATTTTGGTCCTACGAGCAGTACTTC